This T cell receptor (beta chain) came from a study of PD-1 blockade in classical Hodgkin lymphoma. Clones were sequenced by immunoSEQ multiplex PCR, and TCRdb holds only the in-frame ones, with some missing. The table lists more than 20,000 clones, about 70% of them singletons. Time point described: cycle 4 day 1 (C4D1), after about 6 weeks of nivolumab. Each patient's relapse followed autologous stem cell transplantation, and brentuximab vedotin exposure varied. Purified CD4+ T cells were obtained from thawed PBMCs through magnetic negative selection. The CDR3 extends over 11 amino acids. Germline lookup yields CDR1 MDHEN and CDR2 SYDVKM. Trimming left V 6 bases short and J 2 bases short, with 4 bases between.

Sequences were derived from CD4+ T cells from blood, sampled before the fourth cycle of nivolumab. This TCR was sampled from a human donor with classical Hodgkin lymphoma. The J gene is TRBJ2-5, the V gene TRBV28; D not resolved. In DNA, the CDR3 is TGTGCCAGCAGACTACAAGAGACCCAGTACTTC. This translates into CASRLQETQYF.